This TCR beta chain derives from a study of blood T cell repertoires in COVID-19. Study-wide context: The samples span acute and convalescent COVID-19 from the United States, Italy and Spain. T cells, B-cell-depleted T cells, or PBMCs provided the cDNA or gDNA that served as material.

This CDR3 is built from 14 residues. The V and J ends lost 2 bases and 12 bases respectively, with 14 bases between them. CDR1 is SGHTA, CDR2 FQGTGA, per germline. TCRdb's copy holds only in-frame clones and misses some; the assay was immunoSEQ multiplex PCR. The data show around 140,000 clones, about three quarters seen once. The chain links TRBV7-3 to TRBJ2-6, with D unclear. The specimen sequenced was peripheral blood. The clonotype originates from an elderly woman with active or convalescent COVID-19. The CDR3 DNA reads TGTGCCAGCAGCTTAGTGGCCCCACCATCCGTCCTGACTTTC. Translation gives CASSLVAPPSVLTF.